These 16 T cell receptor beta chains came from one sample sequenced in a study of OX40 agonist ivuxolimab in advanced cancers. Sequencing used immunoSEQ multiplex PCR; TCRdb keeps in-frame clones, though not all of them. The repertoire holds approximately 69,000 clones, with around 94% as singletons. Sequenced here: CD4+ or CD8+ T cells sorted from blood, sampled in a trial of the OX40 agonist ivuxolimab. These receptors all come from an adult with an advanced solid tumor such as melanoma, head and neck, liver or kidney cancer.

This clone occurred once. The chain employs TRBV7-2 and TRBJ2-3, with D unclear. Trimming took off 4 bases at V and 6 bases at J, with 5 bases between the two ends. Germline values: CDR1 SGHTA, CDR2 FQGNSA. CDR3 length: 11 amino acids. CDR3 region: CASSSFDTQYF. In DNA form, the CDR3 reads TGTGCCAGCAGCTCCTTCGATACGCAGTATTTT.

The genes are TRBV7-2 and TRBJ2-1, with 7 bases that match TRBD2. Germline CDR1 SGHTA, CDR2 FQGNSA. Trimming at V came to 5 bases and at J to 6 bases, leaving 13 bases not matched to a gene. The CDR3 contains 16 residues. This CDR3 is CASSPLGGRAGNEQFF. CDR3 DNA: TGTGCCAGCAGCCCCCTGGGAGGGAGGGCCGGCAATGAGCAGTTCTTC.

The chain has TRBV6-6 and TRBJ2-1; 8 nucleotides agree with TRBD1. This CDR3 spans 16 amino acids. The V segment lost 7 bases and the J segment 2 bases; nucleotides outside the gene matches: 10. Germline CDR1 reads MNHNY; CDR2 reads SVGAGI (reference sequence). In DNA form, the CDR3 reads TGTGCCAGCACCCTAAACGGGGGACAGGCCTACAATGAGCAGTTCTTC. It encodes CASTLNGGQAYNEQFF.

The chain carries TRBV4-3 and TRBJ1-5; D not resolved. CDR1 LGHNA and CDR2 YSLEER come from the germline V gene. The CDR3 contains 16 residues. V was trimmed by 0 bases and J by 5 bases, leaving 14 bases between them. The CDR3 coding sequence is TGCGCCAGCAGCCAAGAGTTTTCCGGCAGAGATCAGCCCCAGCATTTT. It translates to CASSQEFSGRDQPQHF.

This chain uses TRBV4-1 with TRBJ2-7; no definite D call. This CDR3 spans 15 amino acids. V lost 4 bases and J 5 bases, leaving 18 bases between the germline ends. The V gene's germline CDR1 is MGHRA and CDR2 YSYEKL. CDR3 sequence reads: CASSPPTASYNEQYF. DNA for the CDR3: TGCGCCAGCAGCCCACCGACGGCCTCCTACAACGAGCAGTACTTC.

The chain uses TRBV9 and TRBJ2-1; 10 bases agree with TRBD2. Germline assignment: CDR1 SGDLS and CDR2 YYNGEE. Losses at the gene ends were 0 bases for V and 7 bases for J; bases not matched to a gene: 10. CDR3 size: 17 residues. CDR3 in DNA: TGTGCCAGCAGCGTAGATAGCTCTAGCGGGGGCTTGAATGAGCAGTTCTTC. Translating gives CASSVDSSSGGLNEQFF.

The chain carries TRBV11-3 and TRBJ2-7, with 14 bases aligning to TRBD2. CDR3 length: 18 amino acids. V dropped 1 base and J dropped 3; count of bases not matched to a gene: 8. CDR1 and CDR2 (germline): SGHNT, YENEEA. The CDR3 loop reads CASSLAGLAGGPLYEQYF. The DNA of the CDR3 is TGTGCCAGCAGCTTAGCCGGACTAGCGGGAGGTCCCCTCTACGAGCAGTACTTC.

The chain employs TRBV27 and TRBJ2-7; D gene ambiguous. V lost 0 bases and J lost 1, with 7 bases in between. This CDR3 has 14 residues. CDR1 is MNHEY and CDR2 is SMNVEV in the germline V gene (reference sequence). The CDR3 DNA reads as TGTGCCAGCAGTTTATCGGATGGATCCTACGAGCAGTACTTC. Translation gives CASSLSDGSYEQYF.

This sequence joins TRBV11-2 and TRBJ1-2, with 9 bases matching TRBD1. Germline V lookup: CDR1 SGHAT, CDR2 FQNNGV. J lost 4 bases, V lost 5 bases, and 8 bases had no gene match. CDR3 length: 15 amino acids. CDR3 DNA: TGTGCCAGCAGCCAGGGACAGGGACTAGGCTATGGCTACACCTTC. Protein: CASSQGQGLGYGYTF.

The chain uses TRBV5-4 and TRBJ2-1; no clear D. The CDR3 length is 12 residues. Germline CDR1 and CDR2: SGHNT and YYREEE (reference sequence). The V end was cut by 2 bases, the J end by 6 bases, with 6 bases between. For the CDR3, the DNA is TGTGCCAGCAGCTTAGGCTCCAATGAGCAGTTCTTC. Translated: CASSLGSNEQFF.

This rearrangement joins TRBV4-1 to TRBJ1-1; 9 bases are a match to TRBD1. Trimming took 5 bases from V and 1 from J; bases not matched to a gene: 8. The CDR3 contains 16 residues. Germline assignment: CDR1 MGHRA and CDR2 YSYEKL. The DNA of the CDR3 is TGCGCCAGCAGCTTCTATCGGGGACAGGGGAACACTGAAGCTTTCTTT. Residues: CASSFYRGQGNTEAFF.

About this clone: The same CDR3 arises from other DNA sequences in this sample as well. The CDR3 here is CASSPPSYEQYF. As DNA, the CDR3 is TGCGCCAGCAGCCCCCCTTCGTACGAGCAGTACTTC. The rearrangement links TRBV5-1 to TRBJ2-7; D not resolved. The CDR3 sequence is 12 residues long. Trimming cost V 4 bases and J 4 bases, with 9 bases left between them. The germline gives CDR1 SGHRS, CDR2 YFSETQ.

In its sample, this clone was seen once. This chain joins TRBV13 and TRBJ1-1; D call uncertain. This CDR3 contains 11 residues. Germline CDR1 reads PRHDT; CDR2 reads FYEKMQ (reference sequence). The V and J ends lost 0 bases and 9 bases respectively, with 5 bases between them. The chain's CDR3 is CASSLGQQAFF. The CDR3 region has the DNA TGTGCCAGCAGCTTAGGACAGCAAGCTTTCTTT.

The chain is built from TRBV27 and TRBJ1-2; 9 bases are shared with TRBD1. Trimming removed 8 bases from V and 6 bases from J; junction bases left unmatched: 16. This CDR3 contains 16 residues. From germline, CDR1 is MNHEY and CDR2 SMNVEV (reference sequence). CDR3 loop: CASGILQGAVSHGYTF. The DNA of the CDR3 is TGTGCCAGCGGGATTTTACAGGGGGCGGTTTCCCATGGCTACACCTTC.

The V gene is TRBV19, the J gene TRBJ1-5; D is unclear. This CDR3 is built from 13 residues. Germline V gene sequence: CDR1 LNHDA, CDR2 SQIVND (reference sequence). The ends were cut back, 1 base at V and 9 bases at J, with 10 bases in the middle. For the CDR3, the DNA is TGTGCCAGTAGTATAGCTGAGATCTCGCCCCAGCATTTT. The encoded protein is CASSIAEISPQHF. Full variable domain (remainder filled in from reference TRBV19 and TRBJ1-5): DGGITQSPKYLFRKEGQNVTLSCEQNLNHDAMYWYRQDPGQGLRLIYYSQIVNDFQKGDIAEGYSVSREKKESFPLTVTSAQKNPTAFYLCASSIAEISPQHFGDGTRLSIL.

The chain has TRBV6-5 and TRBJ1-2, with no clear D. The V and J ends lost 5 bases and 8 bases respectively, with 15 bases between them. Germline-derived CDR1 and CDR2 are MNHEY and SVGAGI. This CDR3 region has 13 residues. The CDR3 sequence is CASSQTPVKGYTF. As DNA, the CDR3 is TGTGCCAGCAGTCAGACACCGGTGAAAGGCTACACCTTC.